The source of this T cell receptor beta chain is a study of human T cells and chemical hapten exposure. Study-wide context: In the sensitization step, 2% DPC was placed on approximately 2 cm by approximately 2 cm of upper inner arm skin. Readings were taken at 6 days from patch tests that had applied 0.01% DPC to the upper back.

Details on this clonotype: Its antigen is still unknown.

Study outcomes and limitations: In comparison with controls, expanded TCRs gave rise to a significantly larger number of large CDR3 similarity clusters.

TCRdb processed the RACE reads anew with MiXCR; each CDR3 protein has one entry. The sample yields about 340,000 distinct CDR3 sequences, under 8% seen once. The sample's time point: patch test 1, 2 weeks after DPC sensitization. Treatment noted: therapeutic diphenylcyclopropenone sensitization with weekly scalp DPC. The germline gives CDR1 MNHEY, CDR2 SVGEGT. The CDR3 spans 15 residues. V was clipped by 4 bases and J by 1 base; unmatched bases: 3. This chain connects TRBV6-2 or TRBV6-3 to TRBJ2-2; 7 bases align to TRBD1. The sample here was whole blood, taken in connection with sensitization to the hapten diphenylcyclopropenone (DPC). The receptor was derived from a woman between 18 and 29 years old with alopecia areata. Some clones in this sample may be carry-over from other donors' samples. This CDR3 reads CASSWGTVNTGELFF. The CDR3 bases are TGTGCCAGCAGTTGGGGGACAGTGAACACCGGGGAGCTGTTTTTT.